The count of the clone carrying this T cell receptor (beta chain) is one. The entry originates in a study of technical replicates of blood from a few donors. The CDR3 extends over 16 amino acids. Deletions cut 1 base from V and 0 bases from J, with 10 bases between. Germline-derived CDR1 and CDR2 are MGHDK and SYGVNS. Repertoires were generated with immunoSEQ multiplex PCR, while TCRdb's copy carries only in-frame clones and drops some. The sample records some 79,000 clones, about 91% being singletons. Sequencing used T cells isolated from PBMCs. This TCR derives from a human donor in good health. Some clones in this sample may be carry-over from other donors' samples. The chain is built from TRBV25-1 and TRBJ2-1; D remains ambiguous. The chain's CDR3 is CASSESGLSSYNEQFF. The CDR3 DNA is TGTGCCAGCAGTGAATCCGGTCTGAGCTCCTACAATGAGCAGTTCTTC.